This section outlines one T cell receptor beta chain sequence together with its context. Its antigen is as yet unknown. The PCR made use of 60 Vbeta and 13 Jbeta primers. Here immunoSEQ multiplex PCR was the method, and the copy in TCRdb shows in-frame clones only, minus some. Of roughly 140,000 clones listed, over 60% were seen once; the top ten hold approximately 2.1%. The data were obtained in a study of cytomegalovirus exposure and HLA in healthy donors. Study context: Findings of an earlier analysis included 110 million or so unique TCR beta sequences from some 200 million T cells.

Points from the study as a whole: Versus the roughly 640-donor mean, an Asian-associated ancestry cluster reportedly showed fewer N-insertions in a later analysis.

At collection, donors were nominally healthy, but unrecorded immune exposures were probable. J gave up 5 bases and V 8 bases, and 11 bases lay outside the gene matches. The CDR3 is made up of 15 amino acids. Germline lookup yields CDR1 MNHNY and CDR2 SVGAGI (reference sequence). This receptor was taken from a middle-aged man in good health and CMV-seronegative. The gene calls are TRBV6-6 and TRBJ1-4; 7 nucleotides line up with TRBD1. Material for sequencing was PBMCs. CDR3 bases: TGTGCCAGCGGTTTCGACAGGGTCGGGAATGAAAAACTGTTTTTT. This translates into CASGFDRVGNEKLFF.